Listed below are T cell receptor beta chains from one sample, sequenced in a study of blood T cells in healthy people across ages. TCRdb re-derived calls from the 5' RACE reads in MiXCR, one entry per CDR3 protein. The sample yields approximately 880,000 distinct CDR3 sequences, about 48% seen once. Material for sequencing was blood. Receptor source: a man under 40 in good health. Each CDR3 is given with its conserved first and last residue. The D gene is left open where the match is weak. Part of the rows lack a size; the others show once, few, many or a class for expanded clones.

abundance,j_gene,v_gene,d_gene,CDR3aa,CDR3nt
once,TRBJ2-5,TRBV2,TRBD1,CASGTGWEETQYF,TGTGCCAGCGGGACAGGTTGGGAGGAGACCCAGTACTTC
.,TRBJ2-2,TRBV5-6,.,CASSSPVEGRVTGELFF,TGTGCCAGCAGCTCACCCGTGGAGGGGCGGGTCACCGGGGAGCTGTTTTTT
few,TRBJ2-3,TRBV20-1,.,CSAGPADTQYF,TGCAGTGCTGGCCCTGCAGATACGCAGTATTTT
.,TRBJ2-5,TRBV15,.,CATSRDNPQETQYF,TGTGCCACCAGCAGAGATAACCCCCAAGAGACCCAGTACTTC
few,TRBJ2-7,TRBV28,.,CTSSLQSGAPSYEQYF,TGTACCAGCAGTTTACAGTCAGGGGCCCCCTCCTACGAGCAGTACTTC
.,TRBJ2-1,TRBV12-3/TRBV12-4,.,CASSLRDPADERDNEQFF,TGTGCCAGCAGTTTAAGAGATCCCGCGGACGAAAGGGACAATGAGCAGTTCTTC
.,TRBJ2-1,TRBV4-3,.,CASSQDVGPDYNEQFF,TGCGCCAGCAGCCAAGATGTGGGGCCCGACTACAATGAGCAGTTCTTC
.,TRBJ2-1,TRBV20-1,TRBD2,CSARDWETSGGVNEQFF,TGCAGTGCTAGAGATTGGGAGACTAGCGGGGGAGTAAATGAGCAGTTCTTC
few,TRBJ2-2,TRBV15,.,CATSREEVGELFF,TGTGCCACCAGCAGAGAGGAGGTCGGGGAGCTGTTTTTT
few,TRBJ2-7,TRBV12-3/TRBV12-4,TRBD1,CASSSGQGEDEQYF,TGTGCCAGCAGTTCTGGACAGGGCGAAGACGAGCAGTACTTC
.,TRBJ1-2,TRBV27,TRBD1,CASSSPYRGDYGYTF,TGTGCCAGCAGTTCCCCTTACAGGGGGGACTATGGCTACACCTTC
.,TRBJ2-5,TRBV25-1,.,CASSDQRRAETQYF,TGTGCCAGCAGTGACCAGCGGCGGGCAGAGACCCAGTACTTC
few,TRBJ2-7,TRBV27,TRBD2,CASSPSSGGLRYYNEQYF,TGTGCCAGCAGTCCTTCTAGCGGGGGGCTTCGGTACTACAATGAGCAGTACTTC
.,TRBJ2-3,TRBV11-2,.,CASGQGYTDTQYF,TGTGCCAGCGGCCAGGGATACACAGATACGCAGTATTTT
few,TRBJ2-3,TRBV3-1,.,CASSQEPDQRDTQYF,TGTGCCAGCAGCCAAGAACCGGACCAGCGAGATACGCAGTATTTT
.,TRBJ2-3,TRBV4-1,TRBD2,CASSQKTSGESDTQYF,TGCGCCAGCAGCCAAAAGACTAGCGGGGAATCAGATACGCAGTATTTT
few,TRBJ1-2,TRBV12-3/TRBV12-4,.,CASSLRESYGYTF,TGTGCCAGCAGTTTAAGGGAAAGCTATGGCTACACCTTC
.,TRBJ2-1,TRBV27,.,CASSLSRGQQFF,TGTGCCAGCAGTTTATCCCGGGGTCAGCAGTTCTTC
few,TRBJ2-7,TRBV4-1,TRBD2,CASSQDPSGGSSYEQYF,TGCGCCAGCAGCCAAGATCCTAGCGGCGGAAGCTCCTACGAGCAGTACTTC
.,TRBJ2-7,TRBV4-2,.,CASSQDRTGYNEQYF,TGTGCCAGCAGCCAAGATCGAACTGGTTACAATGAGCAGTACTTC
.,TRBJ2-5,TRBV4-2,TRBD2,CASSQGYRLAGQETQYF,TGTGCCAGCAGCCAAGGTTATCGGCTAGCGGGCCAAGAGACCCAGTACTTC
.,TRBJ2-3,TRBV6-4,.,CASSERGLPDTQYF,TGTGCCAGCAGTGAAAGAGGACTCCCAGATACGCAGTATTTT
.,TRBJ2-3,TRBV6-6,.,CASSPEGVGTQYF,TGTGCCAGCAGCCCGGAGGGCGTCGGGACGCAGTATTTT
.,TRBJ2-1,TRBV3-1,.,CASSYYRIQHNEQFF,TGTGCCAGCAGCTACTATCGCATTCAGCACAATGAGCAGTTCTTC
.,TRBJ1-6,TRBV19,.,CASSDRILHNSPLHF,TGTGCCAGTAGTGACAGGATTTTACATAATTCACCCCTCCACTTT
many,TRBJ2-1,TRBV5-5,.,CASRSINEQFF,TGTGCCAGCAGGTCGATCAATGAGCAGTTCTTC
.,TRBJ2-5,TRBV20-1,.,CSARRSGTETQYF,TGCAGTGCTAGGCGGTCAGGGACGGAGACCCAGTACTTC
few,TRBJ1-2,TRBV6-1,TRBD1,CASSDDRGRLYGYTF,TGTGCCAGCAGTGACGACAGGGGGCGGCTCTATGGCTACACCTTC
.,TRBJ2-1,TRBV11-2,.,CASSYERLLNEQFF,TGTGCCAGCAGCTACGAACGTCTGCTCAATGAGCAGTTCTTC
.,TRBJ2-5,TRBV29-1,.,CSVEVGETQYF,TGCAGCGTTGAGGTTGGGGAGACCCAGTACTTC
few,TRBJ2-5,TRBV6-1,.,CASSESGLRETQYF,TGTGCCAGCAGTGAATCGGGCTTGAGGGAGACCCAGTACTTC
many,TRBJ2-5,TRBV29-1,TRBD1,CSVAQGEETQYF,TGCAGCGTTGCTCAGGGGGAAGAGACCCAGTACTTC
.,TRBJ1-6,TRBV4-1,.,CASSQDRGHSPLHF,TGCGCCAGCAGCCAAGATCGGGGGCATTCACCCCTCCACTTT
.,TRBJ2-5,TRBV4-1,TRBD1,CASSHLAMQGESETQYF,TGCGCCAGCAGCCATTTGGCTATGCAGGGGGAATCAGAGACCCAGTACTTC
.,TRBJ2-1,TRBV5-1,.,CASSEYNERFF,TGCGCCAGCAGCGAGTACAATGAGCGGTTCTTC
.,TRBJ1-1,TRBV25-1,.,CASRLMNTEAFF,TGTGCCAGCAGGTTAATGAACACTGAAGCTTTCTTT
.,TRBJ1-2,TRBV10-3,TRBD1,CAIRVTRQGGYGYTF,TGTGCCATCAGGGTGACCCGACAGGGAGGCTATGGCTACACCTTC
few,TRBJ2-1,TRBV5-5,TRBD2,CASSFLPPSGGNEQFF,TGTGCCAGCAGCTTTCTCCCTCCTAGCGGGGGCAATGAGCAGTTCTTC